The text below deals with one TCR beta chain. Its specificity is not known. This entry belongs to a study of T cells in Graves' hyperthyroidism and ophthalmopathy. Study outcomes and limitations: From stable hyperthyroidism, ophthalmopathy was set apart by a 13 V-J model.

Hyperthyroidism, newly diagnosed and lasting under 2 months, affected patients aged 18 to 65. Exclusion of a patient resulted from uncontrolled infection, other autoimmune disease, pregnancy or lactation. The V and J ends lost 0 bases and 3 bases respectively, with 3 bases between them. The length of the CDR3 is 13 residues. Germline V lookup: CDR1 LNHDA, CDR2 SQIVND (reference sequence). RNA transcripts provided the source from which TCR beta CDR3 regions were amplified. The study used the HTBI primer set for a first-round RT-PCR of the TCR CDR3. TCRdb used MiXCR to reprocess the multiplex PCR reads, holding one entry per CDR3 protein. The sample records under 700,000 distinct CDR3 sequences, 16% being singletons.

The chain carries TRBV19 and TRBJ1-5; D uncertain. Sequenced input: blood. This receptor was identified in a woman younger than 35 with Graves' hyperthyroidism. CDR3 sequence: CASSIEANQPQHF. In DNA, the CDR3 is TGTGCCAGTAGTATAGAGGCCAATCAGCCCCAGCATTTT.